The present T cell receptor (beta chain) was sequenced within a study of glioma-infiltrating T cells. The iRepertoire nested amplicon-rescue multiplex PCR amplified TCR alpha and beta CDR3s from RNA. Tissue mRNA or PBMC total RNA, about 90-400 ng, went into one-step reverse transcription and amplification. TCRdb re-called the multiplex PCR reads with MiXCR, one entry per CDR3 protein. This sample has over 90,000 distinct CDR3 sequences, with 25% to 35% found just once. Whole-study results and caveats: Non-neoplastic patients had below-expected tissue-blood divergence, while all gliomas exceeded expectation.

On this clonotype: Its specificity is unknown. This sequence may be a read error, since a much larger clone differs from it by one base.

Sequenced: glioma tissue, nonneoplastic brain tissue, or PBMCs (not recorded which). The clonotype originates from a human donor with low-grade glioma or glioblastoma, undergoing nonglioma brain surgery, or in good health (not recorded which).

CDR3 region: CASMVGNTESFF. The DNA for the CDR3 is TGTGCCAGTATGGTGGGGAACACTGAATCTTTCTTT. The V and J genes are TRBV28 and TRBJ1-1; D not certain. The CDR3 spans 12 residues. Germline V gene data show CDR1 as MDHEN and CDR2 as SYDVKM.